This is a list of T cell receptor beta chains from one sample in a study of cytomegalovirus exposure and HLA in healthy donors. Repertoires were generated with immunoSEQ multiplex PCR, while TCRdb's copy carries only in-frame clones and drops some. With about 130,000 clones in the sample, the ten largest clones hold roughly 2%. The sequencing input was PBMCs. Receptor source: a woman aged 60-70 years in good health and CMV-seronegative. The CDR3 runs from the conserved cysteine through the conserved F or W. The D gene is left open where the match is weak.

length: 15
J: TRBJ2-7
V: TRBV5-1
D: TRBD1
CDR3: CASSAHRDRVGEQYF
DNA: TGCGCCAGCAGCGCCCACCGGGACAGGGTAGGCGAGCAGTACTTC

length: 15
J: TRBJ2-1
V: TRBV5-1
D: TRBD2
CDR3: CASSTSGDSYNEQFF
DNA: TGCGCCAGCAGTACTAGCGGAGACTCCTACAATGAGCAGTTCTTC

length: 19
J: TRBJ2-1
V: TRBV5-1
D: TRBD1
CDR3: CASSLTPPGTGSSYNEQFF
DNA: TGCGCCAGCAGCTTGACTCCACCGGGGACAGGGAGTTCCTACAATGAGCAGTTCTTC

length: 16
J: TRBJ2-3
V: TRBV5-1
D: -
CDR3: CASSYQTGLAEDTQYF
DNA: TGCGCCAGCAGCTACCAGACAGGTCTCGCGGAAGATACGCAGTATTTT

length: 17
J: TRBJ2-7
V: TRBV4-1
D: -
CDR3: CASSQDEAPRIGYEQYF
DNA: TGCGCCAGCAGCCAAGATGAGGCGCCGAGAATTGGCTACGAGCAGTACTTC

length: 13
J: TRBJ2-1
V: TRBV4-1
D: TRBD1
CDR3: CASSQGTGNEQFF
DNA: TGCGCCAGCAGCCAAGGGACAGGGAATGAGCAGTTCTTC

length: 15
J: TRBJ2-7
V: TRBV11-1
D: -
CDR3: CASSLRPGHHYEQYF
DNA: TGTGCCAGCAGCTTAAGACCGGGACACCACTACGAGCAGTACTTC

length: 18
J: TRBJ1-2
V: TRBV6-1
D: -
CDR3: CASSASNRVNRRHYGYTF
DNA: TGTGCCAGCAGTGCGTCCAATCGAGTAAATCGCAGGCACTATGGCTACACCTTC

length: 16
J: TRBJ2-1
V: TRBV5-1
D: TRBD2
CDR3: CASSLLTSGGYNEQFF
DNA: TGCGCCAGCAGCTTGTTGACTAGCGGGGGCTACAATGAGCAGTTCTTC

length: 10
J: TRBJ2-3
V: TRBV20-1
D: -
CDR3: CSASRGTQYF
DNA: TGCAGTGCTAGTCGGGGTACGCAGTATTTT

length: 16
J: TRBJ2-5
V: TRBV12-2
D: -
CDR3: CASRLARTEHQEIQYF
DNA: TGTGCAAGTCGCTTAGCGAGAACAGAACATCAAGAGATCCAGTACTTC

length: 15
J: TRBJ2-3
V: TRBV19
D: -
CDR3: CASNPRDTPRDTQYF
DNA: TGTGCCAGTAATCCCCGGGACACCCCCCGGGATACGCAGTATTTT

length: 16
J: TRBJ2-5
V: TRBV19
D: TRBD1
CDR3: CASTPRYRGYQETQYF
DNA: TGTGCCAGTACCCCTAGGTACAGGGGGTACCAAGAGACCCAGTACTTC

length: 17
J: TRBJ1-1
V: TRBV29-1
D: TRBD1
CDR3: CSAWTTITGARATEAFF
DNA: TGCAGCGCCTGGACAACAATAACAGGGGCGCGGGCCACTGAAGCTTTCTTT

length: 16
J: TRBJ1-5
V: TRBV10-2
D: -
CDR3: CASSESGGAVNQPQHF
DNA: TGCGCCAGCAGTGAGTCGGGAGGGGCCGTTAATCAGCCCCAGCATTTT

length: 14
J: TRBJ2-3
V: TRBV6-1
D: -
CDR3: CASTPGQGTDTPYF
DNA: TGTGCCAGCACCCCCGGTCAGGGCACAGATACACCGTATTTT

length: 15
J: TRBJ2-2
V: TRBV2
D: TRBD1
CDR3: CASKTGVLGTGELFF
DNA: TGTGCCAGCAAGACAGGGGTCTTGGGCACCGGGGAGCTGTTTTTT

length: 17
J: TRBJ2-2
V: TRBV5-1
D: TRBD1
CDR3: CASRYYPGQGDTGELFF
DNA: TGCGCCAGCAGATACTACCCGGGACAGGGGGACACCGGGGAGCTGTTTTTT

length: 14
J: TRBJ1-6
V: TRBV9
D: -
CDR3: CASSADSRSSPLHF
DNA: TGTGCCAGCAGCGCGGACAGTCGGTCGTCACCCCTCCACTTT

length: 15
J: TRBJ1-5
V: TRBV30
D: TRBD1
CDR3: CAWRDWTGGNQPQHF
DNA: TGTGCCTGGAGAGACTGGACAGGGGGAAATCAGCCCCAGCATTTT

length: 14
J: TRBJ2-7
V: TRBV6-1
D: TRBD1
CDR3: CASSAIGTAYEQYF
DNA: TGTGCCAGCAGTGCGATAGGGACAGCCTACGAGCAGTACTTC

length: 13
J: TRBJ1-1
V: TRBV28
D: -
CDR3: CASSFNSPTEAFF
DNA: TGTGCCAGCAGTTTTAACAGTCCCACTGAAGCTTTCTTT

length: 14
J: TRBJ1-1
V: TRBV7-9
D: -
CDR3: CASSHDSKNTEAFF
DNA: TGTGCCAGCAGTCACGATTCTAAAAACACTGAAGCTTTCTTT

length: 14
J: TRBJ2-7
V: TRBV2
D: -
CDR3: CASTGGDRAYEQYF
DNA: TGTGCCAGCACGGGAGGGGACAGGGCCTACGAGCAGTACTTC

length: 14
J: TRBJ1-2
V: TRBV7-9
D: -
CDR3: CASSSQRGFYGYTF
DNA: TGTGCCAGCAGCTCCCAGCGAGGCTTCTATGGCTACACCTTC

length: 17
J: TRBJ2-3
V: TRBV7-9
D: TRBD2
CDR3: CASSPPYLAGDTDTQYF
DNA: TGTGCCAGCAGCCCCCCATACTTAGCGGGAGACACAGATACGCAGTATTTT

length: 16
J: TRBJ2-5
V: TRBV18
D: TRBD2
CDR3: CASSPNLAGRQETQYF
DNA: TGTGCCAGCTCACCAAACCTAGCGGGGCGACAAGAGACCCAGTACTTC

length: 15
J: TRBJ1-5
V: TRBV19
D: -
CDR3: CASSRGLFRNQPQHF
DNA: TGTGCCAGTAGTAGGGGCCTCTTTAGGAATCAGCCCCAGCATTTT

length: 15
J: TRBJ1-4
V: TRBV2
D: -
CDR3: CASSGGSLRGEKLFF
DNA: TGTGCCAGCAGTGGGGGTAGTCTAAGGGGTGAAAAACTGTTTTTT

length: 14
J: TRBJ2-7
V: TRBV5-1
D: -
CDR3: CASSLGPRDYEQYF
DNA: TGCGCCAGCAGCTTGGGGCCCCGGGACTACGAGCAGTACTTC

length: 14
J: TRBJ2-7
V: TRBV2
D: TRBD2
CDR3: CASSEAPGLYEQYF
DNA: TGTGCCAGCAGTGAAGCGCCGGGACTATACGAGCAGTACTTC

length: 14
J: TRBJ2-7
V: TRBV5-4
D: -
CDR3: CASSLDRRSYEQYF
DNA: TGTGCCAGCAGCTTGGACAGGCGCTCCTACGAGCAGTACTTC

length: 14
J: TRBJ1-4
V: TRBV5-1
D: TRBD1
CDR3: CASGAGTGNEKLFF
DNA: TGCGCCAGCGGCGCCGGGACAGGGAATGAAAAACTGTTTTTT

length: 13
J: TRBJ2-7
V: TRBV7-9
D: TRBD2
CDR3: CASGTSGNYEQYF
DNA: TGTGCCAGCGGCACTAGCGGGAACTACGAGCAGTACTTC

length: 15
J: TRBJ2-5
V: TRBV10-1
D: -
CDR3: CASTLEGPYQETQYF
DNA: TGCGCCAGCACGTTGGAGGGCCCGTACCAAGAGACCCAGTACTTC

length: 15
J: TRBJ2-3
V: TRBV9
D: -
CDR3: CASSVAGIDRDTQYF
DNA: TGTGCCAGCAGCGTAGCCGGGATAGATCGAGATACGCAGTATTTT

length: 14
J: TRBJ2-7
V: TRBV19
D: TRBD1
CDR3: CASSPDRGGHEQYF
DNA: TGTGCCAGTAGTCCCGACAGGGGCGGGCACGAGCAGTACTTC

length: 15
J: TRBJ1-2
V: TRBV6-5
D: -
CDR3: CASSYSITGRDGYTF
DNA: TGTGCCAGCAGTTACTCGATAACAGGGAGGGATGGCTACACCTTC

length: 16
J: TRBJ2-5
V: TRBV1
D: -
CDR3: CTSSQDRRGGRETQYF
DNA: TGCACCAGCAGCCAAGATCGGCGGGGGGGCCGTGAGACCCAGTACTTC

length: 15
J: TRBJ2-7
V: TRBV19
D: TRBD1
CDR3: CASNSGTGNAYEQYF
DNA: TGTGCCAGTAACTCCGGGACAGGGAATGCCTACGAGCAGTACTTC

length: 16
J: TRBJ1-3
V: TRBV19
D: TRBD1
CDR3: CASSNRQGSSGNTIYF
DNA: TGTGCCAGTAGTAACAGACAGGGGAGCTCCGGAAACACCATATATTTT

length: 15
J: TRBJ2-7
V: TRBV4-1
D: -
CDR3: CASSQDLGPSGEQYF
DNA: TGCGCCAGCAGCCAAGATCTAGGTCCGTCTGGCGAGCAGTACTTC

length: 13
J: TRBJ1-1
V: TRBV28
D: -
CDR3: CASSFFGNTEAFF
DNA: TGTGCCAGCAGTTTCTTCGGGAACACTGAAGCTTTCTTT

length: 15
J: TRBJ1-2
V: TRBV27
D: -
CDR3: CASSPPPVRAGGYTF
DNA: TGTGCCAGCAGTCCGCCCCCCGTGAGGGCTGGTGGCTACACCTTC

length: 14
J: TRBJ1-1
V: TRBV10-3
D: TRBD1
CDR3: CAISGDRGNTEAFF
DNA: TGTGCCATCAGTGGGGACAGAGGGAACACTGAAGCTTTCTTT

length: 16
J: TRBJ2-1
V: TRBV5-4
D: -
CDR3: CASSSGSRSSYNEQFF
DNA: TGTGCCAGCAGCTCGGGGAGTCGGAGCTCCTACAATGAGCAGTTCTTC

length: 16
J: TRBJ2-3
V: TRBV10-1
D: -
CDR3: CASSGTGIGRTDTQYF
DNA: TGCGCCAGCAGTGGAACAGGGATAGGCCGCACAGATACGCAGTATTTT

length: 15
J: TRBJ1-3
V: TRBV6-5
D: -
CDR3: CASSARGGVGNTIYF
DNA: TGTGCCAGCAGTGCCCGAGGGGGGGTCGGAAACACCATATATTTT

length: 14
J: TRBJ1-1
V: TRBV4-1
D: -
CDR3: CASSQRGGNTEAFF
DNA: TGCGCCAGCAGCCAACGGGGAGGGAACACTGAAGCTTTCTTT

length: 15
J: TRBJ1-2
V: TRBV19
D: TRBD1
CDR3: CASSTAGQGSNGYTF
DNA: TGTGCCAGTAGTACCGCTGGACAGGGAAGCAATGGCTACACCTTC

length: 16
J: TRBJ2-1
V: TRBV4-1
D: TRBD2
CDR3: CASSALAGASYNEQFF
DNA: TGCGCCAGCAGCGCCCTAGCGGGGGCCTCCTACAATGAGCAGTTCTTC

length: 13
J: TRBJ1-1
V: TRBV6-5
D: -
CDR3: CASSPSGPTEAFF
DNA: TGTGCCAGCAGCCCGAGCGGGCCCACTGAAGCTTTCTTT

length: 11
J: TRBJ2-7
V: TRBV28
D: -
CDR3: CASSSPYEQYF
DNA: TGTGCCAGCAGTTCGCCATACGAGCAGTACTTC

length: 15
J: TRBJ2-1
V: TRBV6-5
D: TRBD2
CDR3: CASRTTSGGAHEQFF
DNA: TGTGCCAGCAGGACGACTAGCGGGGGGGCCCATGAGCAGTTCTTC

length: 17
J: TRBJ1-2
V: TRBV2
D: TRBD1
CDR3: CASSEAGGASLVNGYTF
DNA: TGTGCCAGCAGTGAGGCAGGGGGCGCGAGTTTGGTTAATGGCTACACCTTC